A single sample is the source of the 5 T cell receptor beta chains below, sequenced in a study of regulatory T cells in long-lasting Graves disease. Time point meaning: persistent/refractory GD, antithyroid drugs over 5 years with positive TRAb. Researchers made the TCR library from RNA that was extracted from PBMCs. For TCR beta, libraries came from iRepertoire HTBI primers and Arm-PCR of CDR3 regions. MiXCR was run by TCRdb on the multiplex PCR reads, yielding one entry per CDR3 protein. The sample yields roughly 300,000 distinct CDR3 sequences, under 25% seen once. This material consisted of peripheral blood mononuclear cells (PBMCs), taken when the disease was refractory, from a patient treated with antithyroid drugs. The receptor source for this set is a female donor with Graves disease.

This clonotype came up many times. The chain joins TRBV6-1 to TRBJ2-7; TRBD2 aligns across 8 bases. Trimming at V came to 5 bases and at J to 2 bases, leaving 8 bases not matched to a gene. This CDR3 comprises 15 residues. CDR1 is MNHNS and CDR2 is SASEGT in the germline V gene. CDR3 coding DNA: TGTGCCAGCAGTCCAAGCGGGGGTAACCCCTACGAGCAGTACTTC. Its translation: CASSPSGGNPYEQYF.

The rearrangement uses TRBV12-5 and TRBJ1-3; 7 bases fit TRBD1. This CDR3 has 14 amino acids. CDR1 LGHNT and CDR2 FRNRAP come from the germline V gene. Trimming cost V 6 bases and J 0 bases; bases outside gene matches: 2. CDR3 residues: CASGTGDSGNTIYF. In DNA, the CDR3 is TGTGCTAGTGGCACAGGGGACTCTGGAAACACCATATATTTT.

This clonotype was picked up a small number of times. The chain links TRBV29-1 to TRBJ1-1, with no clear D. V lost 4 bases and J 1 base, leaving 10 bases between the germline ends. This CDR3 is 13 amino acids long. CDR1 SQVTM and CDR2 ANQGSEA come from the germline V gene. CDR3 nucleotides: TGCAGCGTTGTGGGCTACAAGAACACTGAAGCTTTCTTT. It is translated as CSVVGYKNTEAFF.

This clonotype was recorded many times. The chain joins TRBV7-8 to TRBJ1-2, with 8 bases aligning to TRBD1. Germline-derived CDR1 and CDR2 are SGHVS and FQNEAQ. This CDR3 contains 18 residues. Trimming cost V 1 base and J 1 base; bases outside gene matches: 11. In DNA form, the CDR3 reads TGTGCCAGCAGCTTAGATGTCAGGGGGCACTTGCGTAACTATGGCTACACCTTC. Protein product: CASSLDVRGHLRNYGYTF.

This clonotype has more than one count but fewer than ten. The chain couples TRBV3-1 to TRBJ2-7, with D unresolved. V shed 4 bases and J shed 2 bases, with 6 bases lying between them. The germline V gene encodes CDR1 LGHDT and CDR2 YNNKEL (reference sequence). This CDR3 region has 12 residues. The CDR3 protein is CASSPSTYEQYF. The CDR3 DNA sequence: TGTGCCAGCAGCCCCTCCACCTACGAGCAGTACTTC.